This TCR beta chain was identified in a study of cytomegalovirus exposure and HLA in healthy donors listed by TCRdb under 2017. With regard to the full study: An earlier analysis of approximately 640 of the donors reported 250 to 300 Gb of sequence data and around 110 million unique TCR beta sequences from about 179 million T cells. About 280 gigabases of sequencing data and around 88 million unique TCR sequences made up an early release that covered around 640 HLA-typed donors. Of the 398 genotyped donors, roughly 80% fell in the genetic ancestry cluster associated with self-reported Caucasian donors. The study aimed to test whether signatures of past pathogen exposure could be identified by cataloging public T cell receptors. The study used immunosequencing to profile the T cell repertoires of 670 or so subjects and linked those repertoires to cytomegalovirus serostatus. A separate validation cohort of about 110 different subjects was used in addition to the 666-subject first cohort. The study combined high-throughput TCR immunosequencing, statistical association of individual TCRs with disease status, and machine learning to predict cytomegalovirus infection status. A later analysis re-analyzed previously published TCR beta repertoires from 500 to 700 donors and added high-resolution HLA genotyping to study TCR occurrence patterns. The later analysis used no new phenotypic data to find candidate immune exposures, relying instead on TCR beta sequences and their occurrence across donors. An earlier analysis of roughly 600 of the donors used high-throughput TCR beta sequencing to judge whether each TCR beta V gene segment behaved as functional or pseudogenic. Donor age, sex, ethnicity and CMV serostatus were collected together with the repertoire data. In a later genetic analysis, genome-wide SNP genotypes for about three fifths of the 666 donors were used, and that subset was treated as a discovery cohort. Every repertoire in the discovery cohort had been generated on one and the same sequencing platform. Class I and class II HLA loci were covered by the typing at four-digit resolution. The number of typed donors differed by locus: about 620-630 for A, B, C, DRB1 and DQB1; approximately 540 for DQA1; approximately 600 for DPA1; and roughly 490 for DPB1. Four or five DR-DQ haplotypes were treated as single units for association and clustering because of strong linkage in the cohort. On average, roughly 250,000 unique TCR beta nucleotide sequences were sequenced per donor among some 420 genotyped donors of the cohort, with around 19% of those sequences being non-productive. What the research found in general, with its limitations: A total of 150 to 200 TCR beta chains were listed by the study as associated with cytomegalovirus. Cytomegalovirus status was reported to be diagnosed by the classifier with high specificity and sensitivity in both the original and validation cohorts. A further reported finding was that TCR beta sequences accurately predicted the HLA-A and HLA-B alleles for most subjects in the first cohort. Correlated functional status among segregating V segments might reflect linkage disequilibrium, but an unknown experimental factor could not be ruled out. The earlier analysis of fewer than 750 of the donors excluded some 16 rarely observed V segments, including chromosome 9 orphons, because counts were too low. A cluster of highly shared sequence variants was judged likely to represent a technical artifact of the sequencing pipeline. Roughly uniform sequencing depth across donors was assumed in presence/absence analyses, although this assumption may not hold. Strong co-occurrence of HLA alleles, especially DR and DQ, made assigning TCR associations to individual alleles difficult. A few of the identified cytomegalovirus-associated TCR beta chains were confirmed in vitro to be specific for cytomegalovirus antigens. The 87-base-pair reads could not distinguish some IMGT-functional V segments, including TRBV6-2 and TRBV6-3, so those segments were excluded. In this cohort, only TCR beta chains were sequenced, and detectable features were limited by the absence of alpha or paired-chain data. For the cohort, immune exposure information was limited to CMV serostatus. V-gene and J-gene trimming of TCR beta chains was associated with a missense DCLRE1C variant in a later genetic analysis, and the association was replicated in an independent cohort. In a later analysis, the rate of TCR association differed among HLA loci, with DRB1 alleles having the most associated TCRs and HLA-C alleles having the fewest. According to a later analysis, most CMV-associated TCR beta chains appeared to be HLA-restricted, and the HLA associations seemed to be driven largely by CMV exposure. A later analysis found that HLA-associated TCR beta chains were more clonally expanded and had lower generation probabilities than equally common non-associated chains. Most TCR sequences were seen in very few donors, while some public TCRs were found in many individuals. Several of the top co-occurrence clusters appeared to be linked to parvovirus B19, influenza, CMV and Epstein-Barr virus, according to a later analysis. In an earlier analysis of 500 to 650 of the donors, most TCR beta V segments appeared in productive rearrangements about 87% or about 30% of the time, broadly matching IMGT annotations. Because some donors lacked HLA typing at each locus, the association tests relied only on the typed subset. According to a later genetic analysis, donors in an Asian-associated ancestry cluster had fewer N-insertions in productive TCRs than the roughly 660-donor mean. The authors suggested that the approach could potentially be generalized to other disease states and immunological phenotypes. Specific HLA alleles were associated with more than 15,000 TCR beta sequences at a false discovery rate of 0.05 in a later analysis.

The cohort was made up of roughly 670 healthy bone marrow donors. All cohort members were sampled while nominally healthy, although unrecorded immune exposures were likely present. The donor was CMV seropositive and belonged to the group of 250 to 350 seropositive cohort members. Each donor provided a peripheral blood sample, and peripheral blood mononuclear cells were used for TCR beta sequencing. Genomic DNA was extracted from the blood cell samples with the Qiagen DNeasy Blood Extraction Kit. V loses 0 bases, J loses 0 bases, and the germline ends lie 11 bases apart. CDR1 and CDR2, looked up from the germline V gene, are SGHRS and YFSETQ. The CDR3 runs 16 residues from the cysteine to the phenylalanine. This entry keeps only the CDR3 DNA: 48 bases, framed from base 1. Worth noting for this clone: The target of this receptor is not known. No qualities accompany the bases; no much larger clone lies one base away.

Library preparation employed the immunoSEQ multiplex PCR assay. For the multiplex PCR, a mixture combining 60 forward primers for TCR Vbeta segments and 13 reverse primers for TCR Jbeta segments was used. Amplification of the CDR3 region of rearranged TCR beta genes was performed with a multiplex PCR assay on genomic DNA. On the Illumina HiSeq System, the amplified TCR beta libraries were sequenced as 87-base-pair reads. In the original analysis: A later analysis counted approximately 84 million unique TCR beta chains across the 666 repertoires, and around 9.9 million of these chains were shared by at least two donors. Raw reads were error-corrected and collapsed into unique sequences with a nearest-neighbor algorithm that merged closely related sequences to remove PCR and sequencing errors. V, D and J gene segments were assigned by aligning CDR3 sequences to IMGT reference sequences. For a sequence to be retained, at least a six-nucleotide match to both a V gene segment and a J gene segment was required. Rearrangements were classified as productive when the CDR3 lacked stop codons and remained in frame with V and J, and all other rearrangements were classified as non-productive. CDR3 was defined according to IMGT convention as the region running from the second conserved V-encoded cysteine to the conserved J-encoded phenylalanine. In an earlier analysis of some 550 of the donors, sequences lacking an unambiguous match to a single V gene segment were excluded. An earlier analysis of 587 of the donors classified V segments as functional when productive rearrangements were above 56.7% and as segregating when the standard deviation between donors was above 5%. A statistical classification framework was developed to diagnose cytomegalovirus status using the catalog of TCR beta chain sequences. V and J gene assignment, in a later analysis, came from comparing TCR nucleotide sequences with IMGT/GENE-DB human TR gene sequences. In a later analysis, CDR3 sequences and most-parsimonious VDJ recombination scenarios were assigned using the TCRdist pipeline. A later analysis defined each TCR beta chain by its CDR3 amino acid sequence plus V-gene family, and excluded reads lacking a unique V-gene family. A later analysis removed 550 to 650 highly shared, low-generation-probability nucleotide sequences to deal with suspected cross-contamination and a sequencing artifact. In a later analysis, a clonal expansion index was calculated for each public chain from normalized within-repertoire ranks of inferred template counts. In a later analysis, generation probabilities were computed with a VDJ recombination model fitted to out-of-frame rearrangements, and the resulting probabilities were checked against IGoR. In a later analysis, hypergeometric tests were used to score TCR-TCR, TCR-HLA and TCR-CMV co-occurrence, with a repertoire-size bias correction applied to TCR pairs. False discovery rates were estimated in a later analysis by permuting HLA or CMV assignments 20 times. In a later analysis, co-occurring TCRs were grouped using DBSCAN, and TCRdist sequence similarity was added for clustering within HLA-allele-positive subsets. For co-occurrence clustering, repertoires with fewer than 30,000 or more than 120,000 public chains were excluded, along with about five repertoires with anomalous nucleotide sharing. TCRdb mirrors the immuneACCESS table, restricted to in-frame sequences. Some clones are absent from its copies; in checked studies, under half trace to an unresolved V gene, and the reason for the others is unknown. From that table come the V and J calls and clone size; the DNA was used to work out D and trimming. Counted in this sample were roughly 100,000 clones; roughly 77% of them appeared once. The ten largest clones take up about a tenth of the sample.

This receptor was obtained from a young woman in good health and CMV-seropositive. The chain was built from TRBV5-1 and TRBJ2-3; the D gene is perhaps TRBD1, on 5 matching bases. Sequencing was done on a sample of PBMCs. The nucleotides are TGCGCCAGCAGCTTGGAGGCAGGGCTGAGCACAGATACGCAGTATTTT. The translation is CASSLEAGLSTDTQYF. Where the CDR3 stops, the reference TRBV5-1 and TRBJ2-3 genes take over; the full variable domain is KAGVTQTPRYLIKTRGQQVTLSCSPISGHRSVSWYQQTPGQGLQFLFEYFSETQRNKGNFPGRFSGRQFSNSRSEMNVSTLELGDSALYLCASSLEAGLSTDTQYFGPGTRLTVL.